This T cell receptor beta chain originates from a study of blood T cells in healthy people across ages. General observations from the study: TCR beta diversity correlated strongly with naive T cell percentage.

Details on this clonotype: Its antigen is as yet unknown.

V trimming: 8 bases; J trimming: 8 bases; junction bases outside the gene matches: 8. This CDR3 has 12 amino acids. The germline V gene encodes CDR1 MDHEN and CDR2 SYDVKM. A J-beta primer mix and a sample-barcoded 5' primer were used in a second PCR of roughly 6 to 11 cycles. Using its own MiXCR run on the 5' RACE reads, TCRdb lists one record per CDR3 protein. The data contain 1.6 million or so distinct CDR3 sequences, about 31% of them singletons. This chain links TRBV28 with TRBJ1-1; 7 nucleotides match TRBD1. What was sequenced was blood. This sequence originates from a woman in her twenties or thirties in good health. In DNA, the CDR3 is TGTGCCAGCCGCGGGGGGGACAGAGAAGCTTTCTTT. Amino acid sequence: CASRGGDREAFF.